Listed below are T cell receptor beta chains from one sample, sequenced in a study of PD-1 blockade in classical Hodgkin lymphoma. Clones were read by immunoSEQ multiplex PCR, and TCRdb kept only the in-frame ones, dropping some. Of 13,000 or so clones in the sample, around 80% were seen once. This specimen consisted of peripheral blood mononuclear cells (PBMCs), obtained before the fourth cycle of nivolumab. These receptors were taken from a human donor with classical Hodgkin lymphoma. Each CDR3 is given with its conserved first and last residue. A D gene is named only where the DNA matches it firmly. Part of the rows lack a size; the others show once, few, many or a class for expanded clones.

J gene,clone size,D gene,V gene,CDR3 DNA,CDR3 protein
TRBJ2-5,few,TRBD2,TRBV7-2,TGTGCCAGCAGCACACTACCGGGACTAGCCGGGGGTGAAGAGACCCAGTACTTC,CASSTLPGLAGGEETQYF
TRBJ1-5,.,.,TRBV12-5,TGTGCTAGTGGTTTGGTAGCTTTGGACACCTTGAATCAGCCCCAGCATTTT,CASGLVALDTLNQPQHF
TRBJ2-7,.,.,TRBV28,TGTGCCAGCAGTCTTGGGGGGCTAGAGTACGAGCAGTACTTC,CASSLGGLEYEQYF
TRBJ2-5,.,.,TRBV11-3,TGTGCCAGCAGCTTAAATCTCCGGGAGACCCAGTACTTC,CASSLNLRETQYF
TRBJ1-1,.,.,TRBV20-1,TGCAGCAATACACTGAACACTGAAGCTTTCTTT,CSNTLNTEAFF
TRBJ2-7,.,.,TRBV27,TGTGCCAGCAGTCTAAACAGGGAGTACGAGCAGTACTTC,CASSLNREYEQYF
TRBJ2-4,.,.,TRBV10-3,TGTGCCATCAGCCCCGACGAAAACATTCAGTACTTC,CAISPDENIQYF
TRBJ2-1,.,.,TRBV11-2,TGTGCCAGCAGCTTGCAGACAGGCCCCTACAATGAGCAGTTCTTC,CASSLQTGPYNEQFF
TRBJ1-4,few,TRBD1,TRBV7-2,TGTGCCAGCAGCCTGATGCCCCGGGACAGTAATGAAAAACTGTTTTTT,CASSLMPRDSNEKLFF
TRBJ1-3,.,TRBD1,TRBV5-1,TGCGCCAGCAGCTTGGAGCCAGGGGGTGTTGGAAACACCATATATTTT,CASSLEPGGVGNTIYF
TRBJ2-6,.,.,TRBV28,TGTGCCAGCACCCGAAAAAGACCCTCTGGGGCCAACGTCCTGACTTTC,CASTRKRPSGANVLTF
TRBJ2-1,.,.,TRBV7-2,TGTGCCAGCAGCTTGGATCCGGGACCCCCCCAGGGCCATGAGCAGTTCTTC,CASSLDPGPPQGHEQFF
TRBJ1-1,.,.,TRBV9,TGTGCCAGCAGCGTAGAAGGACATCCGGGGGATGAAGCTTTCTTT,CASSVEGHPGDEAFF
TRBJ1-1,.,.,TRBV5-4,TGTGCCAGCAGTTGGGAGGGGAACACTGAAGCTTTCTTT,CASSWEGNTEAFF
TRBJ2-1,few,.,TRBV27,TGTGCCAGCAGTTTAATCGCGGGGCGGGATGAGCAGTTCTTC,CASSLIAGRDEQFF
TRBJ2-5,.,TRBD2,TRBV7-2,TGTGCCAGCAGCTTAGCGGCTAGCGGGGGCCAAGAGACCCAGTACTTC,CASSLAASGGQETQYF
TRBJ2-7,.,.,TRBV28,TGTGCCAGCAGTTTCGGGCCCAGTCCCTCCTACGAGCAGTACTTC,CASSFGPSPSYEQYF
TRBJ1-1,.,TRBD1,TRBV6-1,TGTGCCAGCCCGAAGGGGACAGTGAACACTGAAGCTTTCTTT,CASPKGTVNTEAFF
TRBJ1-1,.,TRBD1,TRBV29-1,TGCAGCGTTTTAACAGGGGGCACTGAAGCTTTCTTT,CSVLTGGTEAFF
TRBJ2-3,.,TRBD2,TRBV6-4,TGTGCCAGCAGTGACTTAGCGGGGGCCACAGATACGCAGTATTTT,CASSDLAGATDTQYF
TRBJ1-4,few,.,TRBV4-1,TGCGCCAGCAGCCAAGGTGGGCTAACTAATGAAAAACTGTTTTTT,CASSQGGLTNEKLFF
TRBJ2-3,medium-sized,.,TRBV28,TGTGCCAGCAGTTTAAGCAAGTTCTACACAGATACGCAGTATTTT,CASSLSKFYTDTQYF
TRBJ1-2,.,TRBD1,TRBV9,TGTGCCAGCAGCACAAGAGGACAGGACTATGGCTACACCTTC,CASSTRGQDYGYTF
TRBJ2-5,few,.,TRBV9,TGTGCCAGCAGCTCCGGACCTGGGCTGCAGACCCAGTACTTC,CASSSGPGLQTQYF
TRBJ1-5,.,TRBD1,TRBV6-4,TGTGCCAGCTCGGGACAGGGAACGTATAGCAATCAGCCCCAGCATTTT,CASSGQGTYSNQPQHF
TRBJ1-1,.,TRBD1,TRBV7-6,TGTGCCAGCAGCCCCGGACAGGGCGGGGGAAGTACTGAAGCTTTCTTT,CASSPGQGGGSTEAFF
TRBJ1-3,.,.,TRBV11-2,TGTGCCAGCAGCTTAAACGCACACTTCGGAAACACCATATATTTT,CASSLNAHFGNTIYF
TRBJ1-1,once,.,TRBV10-2,TGCGCCAGCCGGGGGAACACTGAAGCTTTCTTT,CASRGNTEAFF
TRBJ1-2,.,.,TRBV7-2,TGTGCCAGCAGCGATTTTTCCGGATATGGCTACACCTTC,CASSDFSGYGYTF
TRBJ1-6,once,.,TRBV6-5,TGTGCCAGCCAAGGGGGGAGCTCCTATAATTCACCCCTCCACTTT,CASQGGSSYNSPLHF
TRBJ2-7,once,.,TRBV11-2,TGTGCCAGCAGTTCATCAGGGAGAGGACGGGAGCAGTACTTC,CASSSSGRGREQYF
TRBJ1-1,.,.,TRBV4-2,TGTGCCAGCAGCCAAGATAGGGCGTCAGGTGAAGCTTTCTTT,CASSQDRASGEAFF
TRBJ1-2,.,.,TRBV6-6,TGTGCCAGCAGACAATCTTTATCCGTTAACTATGGCTACACCTTC,CASRQSLSVNYGYTF
TRBJ1-2,few,.,TRBV18,TGTGCCAGCTCACCAGGAGGTAGGGAAGGCTACACCTTC,CASSPGGREGYTF
TRBJ2-7,.,.,TRBV19,TGTGCCAGTAGTATCGGGGACTTCCCCTACGAGCAGTACTTC,CASSIGDFPYEQYF
TRBJ1-1,.,.,TRBV5-6,TGTGCCAGCAGCTTGTTAGGGATGAACACTGAAGCTTTCTTT,CASSLLGMNTEAFF
TRBJ2-1,.,TRBD2,TRBV7-2,TGTGCCAGCAGCTTTAGCGGGGGGAGCTCCTACAATGAGCAGTTCTTC,CASSFSGGSSYNEQFF
TRBJ1-1,.,.,TRBV14,TGTGCCAGCAGCCAAGATGCCGGTGAAGCTTTCTTT,CASSQDAGEAFF
TRBJ1-2,.,TRBD1,TRBV30,TGTGCCTGGTCAGCCGGGACAGGGGCTGGGTATGGCTACACCTTC,CAWSAGTGAGYGYTF
TRBJ1-1,.,.,TRBV6-6,TGTGCCAGCAGTCCACAGGGAATGACTGAAGCTTTCTTT,CASSPQGMTEAFF
TRBJ1-1,once,.,TRBV18,TGTGCCAGCTCACCATTTATGGCAGGGGTGAACACTGAAGCTTTCTTT,CASSPFMAGVNTEAFF
TRBJ2-3,.,.,TRBV4-3,TGCGCCAGCAGGCGGGGAATAGGCACAGATACGCAGTATTTT,CASRRGIGTDTQYF
TRBJ1-2,.,.,TRBV19,TGTGCCAGTAGTATCGGAGGGGCCTATGGCTACACCTTC,CASSIGGAYGYTF
TRBJ2-5,.,.,TRBV18,TGTGCCAGCTCACCGCTACTTGGCCCCGGCCCGAAAGAGACCCAGTACTTC,CASSPLLGPGPKETQYF
TRBJ1-2,.,.,TRBV6-5,TGTGCCAGCAGTTACTCGGGAGGGATCGGTTATGGCTACACCTTC,CASSYSGGIGYGYTF
TRBJ2-2,.,.,TRBV4-2,TGTGCCAGCAGCCAAGTATTGGCAGTGAACACCGGGGAGCTGTTTTTT,CASSQVLAVNTGELFF
TRBJ2-3,once,TRBD2,TRBV2,TGTGCCTCGGACAGTATCAGCGGGGGAAGCACAGATACGCAGTATTTT,CASDSISGGSTDTQYF
TRBJ2-5,few,.,TRBV28,TGTGCCAGCAGCTTACTAGAACAAGAGACCCAGTACTTC,CASSLLEQETQYF
TRBJ1-1,.,.,TRBV7-2,TGTGCCAGCAGCCAGCAGTGGAACACTGAAGCTTTCTTT,CASSQQWNTEAFF
TRBJ1-2,.,.,TRBV6-1,TGTGCCAGCAGTGGATCGGTGGTCTACACCTTC,CASSGSVVYTF
TRBJ2-3,.,TRBD1,TRBV19,TGTGCCAGTAGTTTGGCAAGGACAGGGGGGGGAGATACGCAGTATTTT,CASSLARTGGGDTQYF
TRBJ2-3,.,.,TRBV4-1,TGCGCCAGCAGCCAAGTAGTGTCGGGGGGCCACGTAGTAGATACGCAGTATTTT,CASSQVVSGGHVVDTQYF
TRBJ1-1,.,.,TRBV5-4,TGTGCCAGCAGGCGGCTAGGTTACACTGAAGCTTTCTTT,CASRRLGYTEAFF
TRBJ1-2,.,.,TRBV7-6,TGTGCCAGCAGCCTAGGGGCAGGGGACTATGGCTACACCTTC,CASSLGAGDYGYTF
TRBJ2-2,.,.,TRBV7-3,TGTGCCAGCAGCTTAACAGGGCCGAACACCGGGGAGCTGTTTTTT,CASSLTGPNTGELFF
TRBJ2-5,.,.,TRBV21-1,TGTGCCAGCAGCAGGCAACAAGAGACCCAGTACTTC,CASSRQQETQYF
TRBJ2-7,.,TRBD1,TRBV4-1,TGCGCCAGCAGCCAAGATTCAGGGGGCGACTACGAGCAGTACTTC,CASSQDSGGDYEQYF
TRBJ1-6,.,.,TRBV7-9,TGTGCCAGCAGCCCTACAGATTCACCCCTCCACTTT,CASSPTDSPLHF
TRBJ1-1,few,TRBD1,TRBV6-5,TGTGCCAGTCAAGCCCCGACAGGGAGGAACACTGAAGCTTTCTTT,CASQAPTGRNTEAFF